This passage covers 7 T cell receptor beta chains from one sample sequenced in a study of T-cell memory formation after mild COVID-19. Via MiXCR, TCRdb re-called the 5' RACE reads, giving one row per CDR3 protein. The sample holds hundreds of thousands of distinct CDR3 sequences, roughly 21% seen once. What was sequenced was PBMCs or a T cell subset sorted from them (not recorded which). Receptor source: an adult woman who had mild COVID-19 (a few samples of this study predate the infection). Cell type and time point are not known.

This clonotype was seen a few times. The genes are TRBV28 and TRBJ1-5, with D maybe TRBD1 (5 bases). Germline-derived CDR1 and CDR2 are MDHEN and SYDVKM. With 1 base removed from V and 1 base from J, the gap between germline ends came to 11 bases. This CDR3 spans 16 amino acids. The CDR3 here is CASSLYHGTSNQPQHF. CDR3 sequence (DNA): TGTGCCAGCAGTTTATATCATGGGACCAGCAATCAGCCCCAGCATTTT.

The V gene is TRBV10-3, the J gene TRBJ1-2; no firm D call. CDR3 length: 11 residues. Trimming removed 10 bases from V and 8 bases from J, with 14 bases in between. CDR1 and CDR2 (germline): ENHRY, SYGVKD. The CDR3 coding sequence is TGTGCCACCGGCTGGGCGCAGGGCTACACCTTC. It is translated as CATGWAQGYTF.

J is TRBJ2-1 and V is TRBV30; 8 nucleotides agree with TRBD2. V lost 2 bases to trimming and J lost 2 bases; unmatched junction nucleotides: 5. Germline CDR1 GTSNPN, CDR2 SVGIG (reference sequence). The CDR3 has 15 amino acids. CDR3 amino acids: CAWSPPAGAYNEQFF. The CDR3 DNA reads as TGTGCCTGGAGTCCACCAGCGGGAGCCTACAATGAGCAGTTCTTC.

V gene TRBV4-3 combines with J gene TRBJ2-6, with D perhaps matching TRBD1 (6 bases). Germline V lookup: CDR1 LGHNA, CDR2 YSLEER. The germline V and J ends were trimmed by 0 bases and 1 base, with 10 bases remaining between them. The CDR3 has 17 amino acids. In DNA form, the CDR3 reads TGCGCCAGCAGCCAAGATTTAGGGACATCTGGGGCCAACGTCCTGACTTTC. Its protein product is CASSQDLGTSGANVLTF.

V usage is TRBV12-3 or TRBV12-4 and J usage is TRBJ1-2, with 7 bases lining up with TRBD1. This CDR3 comprises 15 residues. The V and J ends lost 2 bases and 4 bases, in that order; junction bases with no gene match: 7. The CDR3 sequence is CASSLTGDWVYGYTF. In DNA form, the CDR3 reads TGTGCCAGCAGTTTAACAGGGGATTGGGTCTATGGCTACACCTTC.

The CDR3 loop is CASSPPSGSTDTQYF. The CDR3 region has the DNA TGTGCCAGCTCACCACCTAGCGGGAGCACAGATACGCAGTATTTT. The chain combines TRBV18 with TRBJ2-3, with TRBD2 matching over 7 bases. This CDR3 has 15 residues. V trimming: 0 bases; J trimming: 0 bases; junction bases outside the gene matches: 0. Germline assignment: CDR1 KGHSH and CDR2 LQKENI.

The J gene is TRBJ2-7, the V gene TRBV20-1; 14 bases match TRBD2. Trimming took 5 bases from V and 9 from J; bases not matched to a gene: 6. Looked up from germline, CDR1 is DFQATT and CDR2 is SNEGSKA (reference sequence). The CDR3 runs 13 residues. The CDR3 sequence is CSALTSGGGLQYF. CDR3 nucleotides: TGCAGTGCTTTGACTAGCGGGGGGGGATTGCAGTACTTC.